This T cell receptor (beta chain) came from a study of T cell changes during pregnancy in multiple sclerosis. There are 13 residues in the CDR3. Germline CDR1 and CDR2: SEHNR and FQNEAQ (reference sequence). Trimming took off 7 bases at V and 2 bases at J, with 11 bases between the two ends. Method: immunoSEQ multiplex PCR; TCRdb's copy keeps in-frame clones and lacks some. Of about 70,000 clones in the sample, around 92% were seen once. The sequenced sample was peripheral blood, obtained in the first trimester of pregnancy. The chain recombines TRBV7-9 with TRBJ1-1, with D possibly matching TRBD1 (6 bases). The clonotype was recovered from a female donor with multiple sclerosis, enrolled in a pregnancy study. CDR3 coding DNA: TGTGCCAGCATCCTAGGGGGAAACACTGAAGCTTTCTTT. Protein: CASILGGNTEAFF.